Sequencing of this TCR beta chain was carried out in a study of T cells in Graves' hyperthyroidism and ophthalmopathy. General observations from the study: Ophthalmopathy cases were set apart from stable hyperthyroidism by a 13 V-J model. Progression to ophthalmopathy was predicted a median of 6.5 months early.

Reasons for excluding patients were uncontrolled infection, other autoimmune disease, pregnancy or lactation. Cells are PBMCs isolated from about 10 ml of fresh blood. The germline V gene encodes CDR1 SGHRS and CDR2 YFSETQ. The CDR3 has 14 residues. Trimming removed 4 bases from V and 6 bases from J, with 16 bases in between. In its sample, this clonotype was seen a few times. Its antigen remains unidentified. Amplified TCR beta CDR3 regions came from RNA transcripts. The primer set for the first-round RT-PCR of the TCR CDR3 was HTBI. Each CDR3 protein gets one entry after TCRdb re-called the multiplex PCR reads with MiXCR. The sample has 530,000 or so distinct CDR3 sequences, under 20% seen once; the top ten hold approximately 15%.

The chain combines TRBV5-1 with TRBJ1-2; no definite D call. The sample comprised blood. This TCR came from a young woman with Graves' ophthalmopathy. CDR3 in DNA: TGCGCCAGCAGCCTCCGTGAAGGTCGCAATGGCTACACCTTC. This sequence encodes CASSLREGRNGYTF. Full variable domain (rest looked up from reference TRBV5-1 and TRBJ1-2): KAGVTQTPRYLIKTRGQQVTLSCSPISGHRSVSWYQQTPGQGLQFLFEYFSETQRNKGNFPGRFSGRQFSNSRSEMNVSTLELGDSALYLCASSLREGRNGYTFGSGTRLTVV.